The 4 T cell receptor beta chains below come from one sample, sequenced in a study of shared clonotypes between healthy human individuals. Assay used: immunoSEQ multiplex PCR; TCRdb lists only in-frame clones, some missing. The profile shows roughly 700,000 clones, less than 95% of them singletons. The sample was memory CD8+ T cells from PBMCs. Subset given: CD45RO+ cells pooled with CCR7-negative TemRA cells. These receptors were obtained from a man aged 18-30 years in good health. Some clones in this sample may be carry-over from other donors' samples.

The rearrangement joins TRBV6-6 to TRBJ1-3; weak D call: TRBD1 (6 bases). Trimming took 2 bases from V and 4 from J, leaving 12 bases between them. The germline CDR1 and CDR2 sequences are MNHNY and SVGAGI (reference sequence). The CDR3 covers 15 residues. The CDR3 bases are TGTGCCAGCAGTTACAACAGGGACTACGGAAACACCATATATTTT. It encodes CASSYNRDYGNTIYF.

V gene TRBV29-1 combines with J gene TRBJ2-7; no firm D call. This CDR3 contains 14 residues. Per the germline V gene, CDR1 is SQVTM and CDR2 is ANQGSEA. The germline V and J ends were trimmed by 5 bases and 6 bases, with 20 bases remaining between them. The CDR3 loop is CSVPGPTWRGEQYF. CDR3 nucleotide sequence: TGCAGCGTTCCCGGACCCACCTGGCGAGGCGAGCAGTACTTC.

This chain links TRBV27 with TRBJ2-3; the D gene is possibly TRBD2 (5 bases). Trimming stripped 6 bases from V and 5 bases from J, with 21 bases between. The CDR3 covers 16 residues. Germline V CDR1 and CDR2: MNHEY, SMNVEV (reference sequence). In nucleotides, the CDR3 is TGTGCCAGCAGGTTCCAGGCGGGCTTTGAGGGAGATACGCAGTATTTT. This sequence encodes CASRFQAGFEGDTQYF.

About this clone: Other nucleotide sequences in the sample specify the same CDR3. The J gene is TRBJ1-1, the V gene TRBV5-6; TRBD1 aligns across 11 bases. The CDR3 totals 13 residues. The V gene end was trimmed by 3 bases and the J gene end by 5 bases; junction bases not matched to a gene: 0. Per the germline V gene, CDR1 is SGHDT and CDR2 is YYEEEE. The CDR3 coding sequence is TGTGCCAGCAGCTGGGACAGGGGGACTGAAGCTTTCTTT. This gives the protein CASSWDRGTEAFF.